This T cell receptor beta chain was sequenced during a study of blood T cell dynamics during melanoma immunotherapy. Study-level background: Standard first-line treatment here was pembrolizumab or nivolumab plus ipilimumab in metastatic melanoma. Broader study findings: Disease-control patients' PBMC repertoires became either more clonal or more diverse at W3.

On this clone itself: What it recognizes is unknown.

CDR1 is MGHRA, CDR2 YSYEKL, per germline. This CDR3 comprises 15 residues. Trimming left V 0 bases short and J 4 bases short, with 9 bases between. The protocol was immunoSEQ multiplex PCR, while the TCRdb copy is restricted to in-frame clones and leaves out a portion. Of some 15,000 clones listed, roughly 83% were seen once; the top ten hold approximately 9%. Time point indicated: pre-treatment baseline. The source is a human donor with melanoma. Sample: blood, taken from a patient treated with checkpoint blockade. This sequence joins TRBV4-1 and TRBJ1-4; D is unresolved. The CDR3 coding sequence is TGCGCCAGCAGCCAAGAAGTCAGCTTTAATGAAAAACTGTTTTTT. Its translation is CASSQEVSFNEKLFF.